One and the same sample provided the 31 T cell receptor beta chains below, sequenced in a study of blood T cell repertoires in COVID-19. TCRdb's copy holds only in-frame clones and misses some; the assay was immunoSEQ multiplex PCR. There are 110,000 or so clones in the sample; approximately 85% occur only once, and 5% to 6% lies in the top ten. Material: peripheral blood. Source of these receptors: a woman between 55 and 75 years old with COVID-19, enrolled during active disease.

The chain's CDR3 is CASSLDVGQGISGYTF. CDR3 nucleotides: TGTGCCAGCAGCTTGGATGTGGGACAGGGAATTTCGGGCTACACCTTC. This sequence joins TRBV5-6 and TRBJ1-2; 9 bases are a match to TRBD1. Looked up from germline, CDR1 is SGHDT and CDR2 is YYEEEE. This CDR3 is built from 16 residues. V shed 0 bases and J 8 bases; nucleotides not matched to a gene: 11.

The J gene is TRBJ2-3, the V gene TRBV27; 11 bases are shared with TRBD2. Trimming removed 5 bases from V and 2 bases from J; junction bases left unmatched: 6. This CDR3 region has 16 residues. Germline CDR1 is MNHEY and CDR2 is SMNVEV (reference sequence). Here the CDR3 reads CASSPRLAGLTDTQYF. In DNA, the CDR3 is TGTGCCAGCAGTCCTCGACTAGCGGGGCTCACAGATACGCAGTATTTT.

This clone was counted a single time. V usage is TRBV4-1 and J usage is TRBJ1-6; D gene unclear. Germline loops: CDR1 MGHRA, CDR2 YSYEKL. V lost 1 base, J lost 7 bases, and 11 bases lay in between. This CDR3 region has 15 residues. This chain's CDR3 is CASSQVVGPNSPLHF. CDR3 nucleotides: TGCGCCAGCAGCCAAGTGGTGGGCCCGAATTCACCCCTCCACTTT.

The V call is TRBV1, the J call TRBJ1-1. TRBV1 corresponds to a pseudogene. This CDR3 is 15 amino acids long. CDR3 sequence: CTSSQVRGRNTEAFF. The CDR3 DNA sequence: TGCACCAGCAGCCAAGTTCGGGGGAGGAACACTGAAGCTTTCTTT.

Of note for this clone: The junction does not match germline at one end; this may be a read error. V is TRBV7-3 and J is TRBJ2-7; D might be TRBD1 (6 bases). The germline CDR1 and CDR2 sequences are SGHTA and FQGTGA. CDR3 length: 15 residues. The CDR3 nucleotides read TGTGCCGGCAGCCACTATCCTGACAGGAACTACGAGCAGTACTTC. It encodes CAGSHYPDRNYEQYF.

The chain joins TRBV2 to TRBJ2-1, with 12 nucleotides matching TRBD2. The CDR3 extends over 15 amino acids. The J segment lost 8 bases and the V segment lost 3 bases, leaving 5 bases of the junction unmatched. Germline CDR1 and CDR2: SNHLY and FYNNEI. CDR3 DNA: TGTGCCAGCAGTGATCTAGCGGGGGGGCGCGATGAGCAGTTCTTC. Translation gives CASSDLAGGRDEQFF. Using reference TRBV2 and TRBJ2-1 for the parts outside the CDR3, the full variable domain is EPEVTQTPSHQVTQMGQEVILRCVPISNHLYFYWYRQILGQKVEFLVSFYNNEISEKSEIFDDQFSVERPDGSNFTLKIRSTKLEDSAMYFCASSDLAGGRDEQFFGPGTRLTVL.

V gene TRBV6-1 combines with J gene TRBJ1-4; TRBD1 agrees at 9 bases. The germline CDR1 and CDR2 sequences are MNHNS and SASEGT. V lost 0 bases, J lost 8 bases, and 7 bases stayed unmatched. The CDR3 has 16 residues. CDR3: CASSEAVGTGQEKLFF. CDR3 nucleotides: TGTGCCAGCAGTGAAGCCGTCGGGACAGGGCAAGAAAAACTGTTTTTT.

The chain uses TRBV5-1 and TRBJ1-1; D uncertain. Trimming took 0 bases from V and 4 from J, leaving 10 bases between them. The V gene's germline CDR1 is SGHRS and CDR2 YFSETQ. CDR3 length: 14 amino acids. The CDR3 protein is CASSLDRGSTEAFF. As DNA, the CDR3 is TGCGCCAGCAGCTTGGACAGAGGGAGCACTGAAGCTTTCTTT.

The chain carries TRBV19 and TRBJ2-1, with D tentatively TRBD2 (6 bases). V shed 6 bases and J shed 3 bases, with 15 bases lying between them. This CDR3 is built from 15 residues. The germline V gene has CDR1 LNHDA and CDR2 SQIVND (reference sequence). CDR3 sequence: CASSTGLPNYNEQFF. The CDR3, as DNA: TGTGCCAGTAGCACAGGACTACCCAACTACAATGAGCAGTTCTTC.

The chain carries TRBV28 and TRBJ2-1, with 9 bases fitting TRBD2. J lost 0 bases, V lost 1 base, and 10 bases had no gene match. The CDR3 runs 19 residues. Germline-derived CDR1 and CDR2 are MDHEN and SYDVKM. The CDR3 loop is CASSLLGAGGSSSYNEQFF. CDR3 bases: TGTGCCAGCAGTTTATTAGGAGCGGGGGGTTCCTCCTCCTACAATGAGCAGTTCTTC.

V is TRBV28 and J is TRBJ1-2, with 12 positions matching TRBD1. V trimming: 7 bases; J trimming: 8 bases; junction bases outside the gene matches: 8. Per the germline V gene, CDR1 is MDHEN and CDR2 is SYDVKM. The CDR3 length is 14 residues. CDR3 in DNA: TGTGCCAGCAACCTACCGGGACAGGGGGCCGGCTACACCTTC. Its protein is CASNLPGQGAGYTF.

The CDR3 DNA follows: TGTGCCAGCAGTGAAAGGACAGGGCTCGGGAATGGCTACACCTTC. Protein sequence: CASSERTGLGNGYTF. This sequence joins TRBV2 and TRBJ1-2; 8 bases are shared with TRBD1. The CDR3 runs 15 residues. Trimming took 2 bases from V and 6 from J; bases not matched to a gene: 8. Germline loops: CDR1 SNHLY, CDR2 FYNNEI.

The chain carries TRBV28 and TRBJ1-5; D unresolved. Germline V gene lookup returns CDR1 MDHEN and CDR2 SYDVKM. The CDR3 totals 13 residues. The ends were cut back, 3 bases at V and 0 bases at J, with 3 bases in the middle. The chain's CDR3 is CASSFFSNQPQHF. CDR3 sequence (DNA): TGTGCCAGCAGTTTCTTTAGCAATCAGCCCCAGCATTTT.

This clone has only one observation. The CDR3 DNA reads as TGCGCCAGCAGCCCCTCGCAGGGGGGCTACAATGAGCAGTTCTTC. Translated: CASSPSQGGYNEQFF. V is TRBV5-1 and J is TRBJ2-1; maybe TRBD1 (7 bases). The germline V and J ends were trimmed by 4 bases and 3 bases, with 14 bases remaining between them. The CDR3 runs to 15 residues. CDR1 is SGHRS and CDR2 is YFSETQ in the germline V gene.

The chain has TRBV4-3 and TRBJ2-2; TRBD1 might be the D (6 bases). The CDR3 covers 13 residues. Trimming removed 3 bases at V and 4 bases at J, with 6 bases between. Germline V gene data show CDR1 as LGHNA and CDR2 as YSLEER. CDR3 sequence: CASSQDSTGELFF. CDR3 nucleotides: TGCGCCAGCAGCCAGGACAGCACCGGGGAGCTGTTTTTT.

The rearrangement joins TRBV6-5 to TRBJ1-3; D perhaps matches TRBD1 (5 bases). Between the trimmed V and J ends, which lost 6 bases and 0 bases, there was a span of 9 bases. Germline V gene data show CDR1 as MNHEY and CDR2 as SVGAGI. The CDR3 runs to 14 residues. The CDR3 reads CASRNRLSGNTIYF. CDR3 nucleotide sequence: TGTGCCAGCAGAAACAGGCTCTCTGGAAACACCATATATTTT.

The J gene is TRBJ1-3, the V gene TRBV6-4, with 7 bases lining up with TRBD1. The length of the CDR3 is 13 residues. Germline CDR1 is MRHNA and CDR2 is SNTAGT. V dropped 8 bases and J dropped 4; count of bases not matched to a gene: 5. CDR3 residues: CASARDSGNTIYF. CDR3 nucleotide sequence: TGTGCCAGCGCCCGGGACAGCGGAAACACCATATATTTT.

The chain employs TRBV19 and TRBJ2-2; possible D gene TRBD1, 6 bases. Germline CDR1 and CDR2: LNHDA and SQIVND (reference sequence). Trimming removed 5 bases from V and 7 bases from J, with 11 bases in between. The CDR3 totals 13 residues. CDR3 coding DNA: TGTGCCAGTAGTCCAGACAGGAACGGGGAGCTGTTTTTT. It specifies CASSPDRNGELFF.

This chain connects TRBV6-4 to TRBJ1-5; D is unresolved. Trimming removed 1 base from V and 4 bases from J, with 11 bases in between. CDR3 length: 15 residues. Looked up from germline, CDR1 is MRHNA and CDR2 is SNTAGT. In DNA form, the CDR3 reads TGTGCCAGCAGTGACTTAAGTAGAAAGAATCAGCCCCAGCATTTT. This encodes CASSDLSRKNQPQHF.

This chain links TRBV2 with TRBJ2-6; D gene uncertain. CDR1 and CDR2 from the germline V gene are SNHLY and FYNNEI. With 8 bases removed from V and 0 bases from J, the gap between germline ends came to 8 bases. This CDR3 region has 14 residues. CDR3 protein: CASAFDSGANVLTF. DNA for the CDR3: TGTGCCAGCGCGTTCGACTCTGGGGCCAACGTCCTGACTTTC.

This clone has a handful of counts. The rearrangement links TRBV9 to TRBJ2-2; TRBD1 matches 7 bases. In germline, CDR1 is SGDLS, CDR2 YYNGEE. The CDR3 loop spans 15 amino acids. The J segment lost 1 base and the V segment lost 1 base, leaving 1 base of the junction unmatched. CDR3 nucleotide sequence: TGTGCCAGCAGCGTAAGGACAGGGAACACCGGGGAGCTGTTTTTT. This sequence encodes CASSVRTGNTGELFF.

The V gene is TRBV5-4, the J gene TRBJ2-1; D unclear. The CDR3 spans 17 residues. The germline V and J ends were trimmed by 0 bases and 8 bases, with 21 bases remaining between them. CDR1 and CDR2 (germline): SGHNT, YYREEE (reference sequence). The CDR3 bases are TGTGCCAGCAGCTTGGTATCCACCCCCCTCCACAATGATGAGCAGTTCTTC. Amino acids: CASSLVSTPLHNDEQFF.

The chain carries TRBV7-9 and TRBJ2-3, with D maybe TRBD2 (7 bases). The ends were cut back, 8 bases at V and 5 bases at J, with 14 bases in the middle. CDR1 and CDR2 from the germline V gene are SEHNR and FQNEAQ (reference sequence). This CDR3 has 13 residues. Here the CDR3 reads CASGGAIGDTQYF. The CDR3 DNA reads TGTGCCAGCGGGGGGGCCATTGGAGATACGCAGTATTTT.

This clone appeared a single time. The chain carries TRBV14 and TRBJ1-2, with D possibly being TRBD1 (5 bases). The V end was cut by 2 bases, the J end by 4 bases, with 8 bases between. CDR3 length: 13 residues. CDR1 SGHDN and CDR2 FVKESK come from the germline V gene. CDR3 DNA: TGTGCCAGCAGCCAACAGGGACTCTATGGCTACACCTTC. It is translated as CASSQQGLYGYTF.

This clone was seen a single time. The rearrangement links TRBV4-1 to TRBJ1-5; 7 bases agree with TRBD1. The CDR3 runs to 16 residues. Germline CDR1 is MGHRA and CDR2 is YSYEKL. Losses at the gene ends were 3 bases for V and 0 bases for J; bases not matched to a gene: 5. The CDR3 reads CASSHEGQTSNQPQHF. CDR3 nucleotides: TGCGCCAGCAGCCATGAGGGACAGACTAGCAATCAGCCCCAGCATTTT.

The CDR3 coding sequence is TGTGCCTGGAGTTTTATTAGGGGAGGTTCACCCCTCCACTTT. Its protein product is CAWSFIRGGSPLHF. This chain links TRBV30 with TRBJ1-6, with D tentatively TRBD1 (5 bases). Between the trimmed V and J ends, which lost 2 bases and 9 bases, there was a span of 14 bases. This CDR3 comprises 14 residues. The germline V gene encodes CDR1 GTSNPN and CDR2 SVGIG (reference sequence).

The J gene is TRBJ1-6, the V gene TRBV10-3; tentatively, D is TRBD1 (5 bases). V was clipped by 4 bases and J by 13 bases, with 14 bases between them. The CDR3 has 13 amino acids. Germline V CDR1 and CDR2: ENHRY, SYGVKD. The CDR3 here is CAISVGEGAPLHF. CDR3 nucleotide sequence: TGTGCCATCAGTGTAGGGGAAGGGGCTCCCCTCCACTTT.

In DNA form, the CDR3 reads TGTGCCAGCCGTTCTATCCGTCAGCCCCAGCATTTT. Translated, it gives CASRSIRQPQHF. The V and J genes are TRBV5-8 and TRBJ1-5; D ambiguous. This CDR3 is built from 12 residues. V was trimmed by 7 bases and J by 6 bases, leaving 11 bases between them. Germline V lookup: CDR1 SGHTS, CDR2 YDEGEE.

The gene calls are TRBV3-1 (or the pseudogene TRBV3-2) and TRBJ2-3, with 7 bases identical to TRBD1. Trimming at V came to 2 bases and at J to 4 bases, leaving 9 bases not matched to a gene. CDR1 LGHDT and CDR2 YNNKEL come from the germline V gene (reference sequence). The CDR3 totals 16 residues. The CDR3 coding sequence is TGTGCCAGCAGCCAATTCATGACAGGGTCCGCAGATACGCAGTATTTT. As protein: CASSQFMTGSADTQYF.

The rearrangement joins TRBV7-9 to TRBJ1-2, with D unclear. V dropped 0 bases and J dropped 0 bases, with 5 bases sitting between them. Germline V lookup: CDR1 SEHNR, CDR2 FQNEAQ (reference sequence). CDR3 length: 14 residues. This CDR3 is CASSLAGPNYGYTF. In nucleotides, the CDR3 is TGTGCCAGCAGCTTAGCTGGGCCTAACTATGGCTACACCTTC.

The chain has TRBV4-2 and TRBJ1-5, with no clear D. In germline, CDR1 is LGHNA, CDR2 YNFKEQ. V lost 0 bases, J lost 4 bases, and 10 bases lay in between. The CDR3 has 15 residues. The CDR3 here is CASSQEVAGNQPQHF. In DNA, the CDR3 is TGTGCCAGCAGCCAAGAAGTGGCAGGAAATCAGCCCCAGCATTTT.